What follows are 15 T cell receptor beta chains derived from one specimen sequenced in a study of response to subunit inactivated influenza vaccine. Each CDR3 protein gets one entry after TCRdb re-called the RT-PCR reads with MiXCR. The top ten clones hold around 1.8% of a sample with around 520,000 distinct CDR3 sequences, 25% of them seen once. This specimen consisted of CD4+ T cells sorted from PBMCs, obtained around 5 days after vaccination. The receptor set was obtained from a man between 45 and 60 years old who received an inactivated influenza vaccine.

This clonotype was found a few times. V is TRBV9 and J is TRBJ2-1; the D gene is possibly TRBD1 (5 bases). Germline V gene data show CDR1 as SGDLS and CDR2 as YYNGEE. The CDR3 consists of 15 residues. V lost 2 bases, J lost 3 bases, and 12 bases lay in between. The CDR3 loop is CASSVGLGDYNEQFF. The CDR3 coding sequence is TGTGCCAGCAGCGTTGGGCTAGGGGACTACAATGAGCAGTTCTTC.

The V and J genes are TRBV11-2 and TRBJ2-3, with 14 bases matching TRBD2. The CDR3 is 18 residues long. Germline lookup yields CDR1 SGHAT and CDR2 FQNNGV. V dropped 5 bases and J dropped 0; count of bases not matched to a gene: 7. CDR3 sequence (DNA): TGTGCCAGCAGCACCCGGACTAGCGGGAGGACTAGCACAGATACGCAGTATTTT. Translating gives CASSTRTSGRTSTDTQYF.

The count of this clonotype is one. This sequence joins TRBV4-3 and TRBJ2-7, with D perhaps assigned TRBD1 or TRBD2 (5 bases each). Per germline, CDR1 LGHNA and CDR2 YSLEER. With 4 bases removed from V and 3 bases from J, the gap between germline ends came to 16 bases. The CDR3 is 15 amino acids. This chain's CDR3 is CASSPRVTGLYEQYF. Written as DNA, the CDR3 is TGCGCCAGCAGCCCAAGAGTTACAGGACTCTACGAGCAGTACTTC.

This clonotype was found a few times. The rearrangement uses TRBV12-3 or TRBV12-4 and TRBJ2-7; TRBD2 aligns across 8 bases. Trimming removed 3 bases from V and 0 bases from J; junction bases left unmatched: 1. The CDR3 is 14 amino acids. CDR3 region: CASSFAGGSYEQYF. CDR3 nucleotide sequence: TGTGCCAGCAGTTTCGCGGGGGGCTCCTACGAGCAGTACTTC.

In its sample, this clonotype was seen a few times. V is TRBV5-5 and J is TRBJ1-4; tentatively, D is TRBD1 (6 bases). Per germline, CDR1 SGHKS and CDR2 YYEKEE (reference sequence). V was shortened by 2 bases and J by 3 bases, with 14 bases between the two germline ends. The CDR3 spans 16 residues. DNA for the CDR3: TGTGCCAGCAGCTTACTACAGGGCAGGTCTAATGAAAAACTGTTTTTT. It yields the protein CASSLLQGRSNEKLFF. The complete variable domain, with remaining parts taken from reference TRBV5-5 and TRBJ1-4, reads DAGVTQSPTHLIKTRGQQVTLRCSPISGHKSVSWYQQVLGQGPQFIFQYYEKEERGRGNFPDRFSARQFPNYSSELNVNALLLGDSALYLCASSLLQGRSNEKLFFGSGTQLSVL.

V and J are TRBV5-5 and TRBJ2-5; 11 bases match TRBD2. The CDR3 runs to 15 residues. Trimming cost V 4 bases and J 2 bases; bases outside gene matches: 4. Germline CDR1 SGHKS, CDR2 YYEKEE (reference sequence). This chain's CDR3 is CASSPSGGRQETQYF. The CDR3 DNA sequence: TGTGCCAGCAGCCCTAGCGGGGGGCGACAAGAGACCCAGTACTTC.

This clonotype was found once. The chain recombines TRBV11-2 with TRBJ2-3; D perhaps matches TRBD1 (6 bases). The ends were cut back, 5 bases at V and 3 bases at J, with 18 bases in the middle. The CDR3 contains 16 residues. Per the germline V gene, CDR1 is SGHAT and CDR2 is FQNNGV. The CDR3 DNA sequence: TGTGCCAGCAGCCCTCGTGGGGGCTTCGGGACAGATACGCAGTATTTT. It is translated as CASSPRGGFGTDTQYF.

The chain uses TRBV5-4 and TRBJ2-3; 7 bases fit TRBD1. Unmatched junction bases numbered 8, after V lost 4 bases and J lost 0 bases. The germline V gene has CDR1 SGHNT and CDR2 YYREEE (reference sequence). This CDR3 region has 16 residues. This CDR3 is CASSRRTGLSTDTQYF. Written as DNA, the CDR3 is TGTGCCAGCAGCCGCCGGACAGGATTGAGCACAGATACGCAGTATTTT.

This clonotype was seen a handful of times. The rearrangement uses TRBV6-5 and TRBJ2-3, with 9 bases lining up with TRBD2. Germline V gene sequence: CDR1 MNHEY, CDR2 SVGAGI. After removal of 2 bases from V and 4 bases from J, the junction contained 1 base not matched to a gene. This CDR3 is 14 amino acids long. The CDR3 loop is CASSYGTSSDTQYF. DNA for the CDR3: TGTGCCAGCAGTTACGGGACTAGCTCAGATACGCAGTATTTT.

There are a few counts of this clonotype. This chain connects TRBV4-2 to TRBJ2-5; the match to TRBD2 covers 10 bases. Losses at the gene ends were 0 bases for V and 7 bases for J; bases not matched to a gene: 8. This CDR3 has 16 amino acids. Germline lookup yields CDR1 LGHNA and CDR2 YNFKEQ. The DNA for the CDR3 is TGTGCCAGCAGCCAAGATCCAGCGGGGGGGTTCCGGACCCAGTACTTC. It specifies CASSQDPAGGFRTQYF.

The chain recombines TRBV12-3 or TRBV12-4 with TRBJ1-5; TRBD1 aligns across 9 bases. The V gene end was trimmed by 5 bases and the J gene end by 7 bases; junction bases not matched to a gene: 6. This CDR3 is built from 14 residues. DNA for the CDR3: TGTGCCAGCAGTCCACAGGGGGCACGGCAGCCCCAGCATTTT. Translating it yields CASSPQGARQPQHF.

This clonotype was recorded at least ten times. The CDR3 is CSARRATLNSNQPQHF. CDR3 bases: TGCAGTGCTAGGAGAGCTACTTTAAATAGCAATCAGCCCCAGCATTTT. The V and J genes are TRBV20-1 and TRBJ1-5; D remains ambiguous. The V end lost 3 bases, the J end lost 0 bases, and 15 bases lay between the germline ends. CDR1 and CDR2 (germline): DFQATT, SNEGSKA (reference sequence). The CDR3 totals 16 residues.

The gene calls are TRBV5-6 and TRBJ2-3; 7 bases agree with TRBD2. Germline V gives CDR1 SGHDT, CDR2 YYEEEE. This CDR3 region has 16 residues. J gave up 2 bases and V 4 bases, and 10 bases lay outside the gene matches. This CDR3 is CASSPGGGLLTDTQYF. DNA for the CDR3: TGTGCCAGCAGCCCGGGGGGTGGGCTACTCACAGATACGCAGTATTTT.

This clonotype was counted a few times. The chain uses TRBV12-3 or TRBV12-4 and TRBJ1-4; tentative D call: TRBD1 (6 bases). V lost 5 bases to trimming and J lost 8 bases, with 12 bases between them. The CDR3 loop spans 13 amino acids. As DNA, the CDR3 is TGTGCCAGCAGTGGGGGGGCGTCGGAAAAACTGTTTTTT. Its protein product is CASSGGASEKLFF.

The rearrangement joins TRBV5-1 to TRBJ1-1, with TRBD1 matching over 7 bases. The CDR3 sequence is 14 residues long. Germline values: CDR1 SGHRS, CDR2 YFSETQ. Germline trimming cut 1 base from V and 5 bases from J; bases unmatched to any gene: 5. CDR3 sequence: CASSLTTGETEAFF. CDR3 sequence (DNA): TGCGCCAGCAGCTTGACCACAGGGGAAACTGAAGCTTTCTTT.